This T cell receptor (beta chain) was recovered during a study of cytomegalovirus exposure and HLA in healthy donors. Overall study results and limits: Several of the most significant clusters were apparently associated with common viral pathogens in a later analysis. Reports state that TCR beta sequences accurately predicted most subjects' HLA-A and HLA-B alleles.

PCR employed 60 Vbeta and 13 Jbeta primers. Authors' methods: The count from a later analysis was about 80 million unique TCR beta chains, 9 million to 12 million of them shared. Assay used: immunoSEQ multiplex PCR; TCRdb lists only in-frame clones, some missing. V, J and clone size were drawn from that table, and D and trimming were deduced from the DNA. The sample has 90,000 to 110,000 clones, around 73% seen once; the top ten hold approximately 8.4%. This clone has only a few counts. Its cognate antigen is unknown. The CDR3 length is 11 residues. Trimming removed 8 bases from V and 12 bases from J; junction bases left unmatched: 9. Germline values: CDR1 MDHEN, CDR2 SYDVKM.

The clonotype originates from a man aged 35-49 years in good health and CMV-seronegative. Sequencing was performed on PBMCs. The V gene is TRBV28, the J gene TRBJ2-7; 8 bases map to TRBD1. As DNA, the CDR3 is TGTGCCAGCGGCGACAGGGGCTTCGGGTACTTC. Its protein product is CASGDRGFGYF.